This entry describes one TCR beta chain. These data belong to a study of CD8+ T cells in alopecia areata. Extracted RNA was reverse transcribed, and the resulting cDNA served as sequencing template. Only in-frame clones appear in the TCRdb table, and some are missing; sequencing was by immunoSEQ multiplex PCR. This table has 140,000 to 150,000 clones, over 45% appearing once. Trimming removed 3 bases at V and 2 bases at J, with 10 bases between. Germline loops: CDR1 MDHEN, CDR2 SYDVKM. The CDR3 length is 14 residues. V and J are TRBV28 and TRBJ1-2; D remains ambiguous. Input material: CD4+ T cells sorted from blood. The TCR sequence derives from a human donor with alopecia areata. The CDR3 DNA follows: TGTGCCAGCAGTTTCAGTGTAGCAAACTATGGCTACACCTTC. Translated, it gives CASSFSVANYGYTF.